Listed below are T cell receptor beta chains from one sample, sequenced in a study of blood T cell repertoires in COVID-19. Sequencing was performed with immunoSEQ multiplex PCR; in TCRdb, only in-frame clones are kept and a portion is missing. The table lists about 200,000 clones, more than 80% of them singletons, with 0.53% in the top ten. The specimen sequenced was peripheral blood. Source of these receptors: a man in his forties or fifties with acute or convalescent COVID-19. The conserved cysteine and the conserved F or W are not part of the CDR3 here. Fields, in order: J gene, V gene, CDR3 protein.

>TRBJ1-2|TRBV7-9
ASSSTGTNYGYT
>TRBJ2-7|TRBV10-3
AISSGTGTYEQY
>TRBJ2-1|TRBV7-6
ASSWTQGSSYNEQF
>TRBJ2-5|TRBV7-9
ASSLGGGRETQY
>TRBJ2-1|TRBV9
ASSVTTGINNEQF
>TRBJ1-5|TRBV6-5
ASSDRGGQPQH
>TRBJ2-1|TRBV10-3
AISETAGGAYNEQF
>TRBJ1-1|TRBV18
ASSLATGVATEAF
>TRBJ2-1|TRBV4-1
ASSQGASSSYNEQF
>TRBJ2-1|TRBV27
ASSPGTSSYNEQF
>TRBJ2-2|TRBV18
ASSYLTSVSGRSPTGELF
>TRBJ2-5|TRBV3-1/TRBV3-2
ASSQDGRLKETQY
>TRBJ1-5|TRBV12-3/TRBV12-4
ASTFGETQPQH
>TRBJ1-5|TRBV18
ASSLGQPKNQPQH
>TRBJ2-1|TRBV3-1/TRBV3-2
ASSQNREKQF
>TRBJ2-1|TRBV5-1
ASSLGLAESSYNEQF
>TRBJ2-3|TRBV6-2/TRBV6-3
ASSYVAGGPRTTQY
>TRBJ1-4|TRBV18
ASSTRNEKLF
>TRBJ2-3|TRBV5-5
ASSLGGRGFPDTQY
>TRBJ1-4|TRBV5-1
ASSRGTPGNEKLF
>TRBJ1-4|TRBV5-5
ASSRRDIGEKLF
>TRBJ1-2|TRBV6-5
ASSYPGYGYT
>TRBJ2-1|TRBV4-1
ASSQDGRSGVRGKQF
>TRBJ1-4|TRBV7-9
ASSFSYGISNEKLF
>TRBJ2-2|TRBV2
ASPKGDRFSGELF
>TRBJ1-2|TRBV27
ASTRTGGSYT
>TRBJ1-5|TRBV21-1
ASSKHQGGNQPQH
>TRBJ1-3|TRBV7-9
ASSNPGTHGNTIY
>TRBJ2-5|TRBV7-2
ASSLAWDRGPKTQY
>TRBJ1-6|TRBV2
ASSGQGALNSPLH
>TRBJ1-2|TRBV18
ASSRTGGDGYT
>TRBJ1-5|TRBV24-1
ATQTGGQPQH
>TRBJ1-2|TRBV27
ASSLSSGRGYT
>TRBJ2-7|TRBV12-3/TRBV12-4
ASSPTGDYEQY
>TRBJ2-3|TRBV4-1
ASSQVPSGGTDTQY
>TRBJ2-7|TRBV18
ASSLTFLAAFHEQY
>TRBJ2-5|TRBV7-9
ASSLLLLKETQY
>TRBJ2-3|TRBV30
AWSAGVHTDTQY
>TRBJ2-2|TRBV24-1
ATSDSEGNTGELF
>TRBJ2-7|TRBV9
ASSAQGIGYEQY
>TRBJ2-3|TRBV7-2
ASSLKGTSGTDTQY
>TRBJ1-2|TRBV2
ASRRQGVYGYT